Below are 27 T cell receptor beta chains sequenced from a single sample in a study of cytomegalovirus exposure and HLA in healthy donors. In the PCR, 60 Vbeta and 13 Jbeta primers were used. Data came from immunoSEQ multiplex PCR; TCRdb stores just in-frame clones and leaves some out. The sample shows 100,000 to 150,000 clones, roughly three quarters of them seen only once. Sequenced material: PBMCs. These TCRs come from a man aged 18 to 30 in good health and CMV-seronegative.

About this clone itself: The same CDR3 is also encoded by other DNA sequences in this sample. This chain joins TRBV28 and TRBJ2-1; 7 nucleotides agree with TRBD1. The germline gives CDR1 MDHEN, CDR2 SYDVKM. The ends lost 3 bases at V and 2 bases at J; junction bases unmatched: 1. This CDR3 is built from 14 residues. CDR3 region: CASSLTGPYNEQFF. CDR3 nucleotides: TGTGCCAGCAGTTTGACAGGGCCCTACAATGAGCAGTTCTTC.

The CDR3 DNA is TGTGCCAGCAGCTTTCCCGGACAGGGAAAAACCGGGGAGCTGTTTTTT. It yields the protein CASSFPGQGKTGELFF. V is TRBV6-6 and J is TRBJ2-2; 8 nucleotides agree with TRBD1. V lost 6 bases, J lost 5 bases, and 11 bases stayed unmatched. Per the germline V gene, CDR1 is MNHNY and CDR2 is SVGAGI (reference sequence). CDR3 length: 16 residues.

This chain joins TRBV28 and TRBJ1-1; D unresolved. The CDR3 length is 12 residues. CDR1 is MDHEN, CDR2 SYDVKM, per germline. The V gene lost 7 bases and the J gene lost 4 bases, with 10 bases spanning the gap. The CDR3 here is CASKRVTTEAFF. The CDR3 DNA reads as TGTGCCAGCAAGAGGGTGACCACTGAAGCTTTCTTT.

V and J are TRBV5-6 and TRBJ2-1; 10 bases line up with TRBD1. The CDR3 is 15 amino acids. Germline assignment: CDR1 SGHDT and CDR2 YYEEEE. J gave up 4 bases and V 5 bases, and 6 bases lay outside the gene matches. The CDR3 nucleotides are TGTGCCAGCAGTAGTGGACAGGGGGGATACAATGAGCAGTTCTTC. This translates into CASSSGQGGYNEQFF. Looking up the rest from reference TRBV5-6 and TRBJ2-1 gives the full variable domain: DAGVTQSPTHLIKTRGQQVTLRCSPKSGHDTVSWYQQALGQGPQFIFQYYEEEERQRGNFPDRFSGHQFPNYSSELNVNALLLGDSALYLCASSSGQGGYNEQFFGPGTRLTVL.

The table lists this clone with a few counts. The chain links TRBV18 to TRBJ2-1; 8 nucleotides line up with TRBD2. Germline CDR1 KGHSH, CDR2 LQKENI. With V trimmed by 3 bases and J by 8 bases, 6 bases remained unmatched. The CDR3 loop spans 14 amino acids. As DNA, the CDR3 is TGTGCCAGCTCACCTCGAAGCGGGGGAGATGAGCAGTTCTTC. Translation: CASSPRSGGDEQFF. The complete variable domain, with remaining parts taken from reference TRBV18 and TRBJ2-1, reads NAGVMQNPRHLVRRRGQEARLRCSPMKGHSHVYWYRQLPEEGLKFMVYLQKENIIDESGMPKERFSAEFPKEGPSILRIQQVVRGDSAAYFCASSPRSGGDEQFFGPGTRLTVL.

The chain is built from TRBV27 and TRBJ1-2; D may be TRBD1 (5 bases). This CDR3 has 18 residues. From germline, CDR1 is MNHEY and CDR2 SMNVEV (reference sequence). V shed 6 bases and J shed 3 bases, with 26 bases lying between them. CDR3 bases: TGTGCCAGCAGGCGTTCCGGAACAGGTCCCCCGGTCGACTATGGCTACACCTTC. Translation gives CASRRSGTGPPVDYGYTF.

This chain joins TRBV27 and TRBJ2-6, with 12 bases matching TRBD2. Per the germline V gene, CDR1 is MNHEY and CDR2 is SMNVEV (reference sequence). This CDR3 is 17 amino acids long. J was trimmed by 0 bases and V by 6 bases; bases with no gene match: 3. DNA for the CDR3: TGTGCCAGCAGGAAGACTAGCGGGAGCTCTGGGGCCAACGTCCTGACTTTC. Its protein product is CASRKTSGSSGANVLTF.

This clone was detected once. The J gene is TRBJ2-5, the V gene TRBV7-8; perhaps TRBD1 as D (7 bases). The CDR3 is 14 amino acids. CDR1 is SGHVS and CDR2 is FQNEAQ in the germline V gene. The V and J ends lost 5 bases and 5 bases respectively, with 15 bases between them. The CDR3 sequence is CASSHGGGRETQYF. DNA of the CDR3: TGTGCCAGCAGCCACGGAGGGGGCCGGGAGACCCAGTACTTC. Supplemented by reference TRBV7-8 and TRBJ2-5, the full variable domain reads GAGVSQSPRYKVAKRGQDVALRCDPISGHVSLFWYQQALGQGPEFLTYFQNEAQLDKSGLPSDRFFAERPEGSVSTLKIQRTQQEDSAVYLCASSHGGGRETQYFGPGTRLLVL.

This chain uses TRBV6-5 with TRBJ2-7; D unclear. Germline V gene data show CDR1 as MNHEY and CDR2 as SVGAGI. CDR3 length: 11 amino acids. V gave up 5 bases and J gave up 6 bases, with 8 bases separating them. CDR3 in DNA: TGTGCCAGCAGTCCCGGTGGCGAGCAGTACTTC. This encodes CASSPGGEQYF.

This sequence joins TRBV11-2 and TRBJ2-7; 8 nucleotides match TRBD1. CDR3 length equals 15 residues. With 5 bases clipped from V and 6 bases from J, the junction kept 12 bases outside the gene matches. Germline assignment: CDR1 SGHAT and CDR2 FQNNGV. The CDR3 DNA reads TGTGCCAGCAGCCTAGGACAGGGACTGACATCCGAGCAGTACGTC. It translates to CASSLGQGLTSEQYV.

The chain carries TRBV9 and TRBJ2-1; TRBD2 matches 8 bases. Trimming at V came to 0 bases and at J to 4 bases, leaving 9 bases not matched to a gene. Germline values: CDR1 SGDLS, CDR2 YYNGEE. This CDR3 is 17 amino acids long. The CDR3 DNA reads TGTGCCAGCAGCGTAGAAGCGGGAGTTTCCTTGTACAATGAGCAGTTCTTC. This translates into CASSVEAGVSLYNEQFF.

This chain connects TRBV5-8 to TRBJ2-7, with 8 bases matching TRBD1. The CDR3 has 15 residues. CDR1 is SGHTS and CDR2 is YDEGEE in the germline V gene. The J segment lost 7 bases and the V segment lost 0 bases, leaving 9 bases of the junction unmatched. The CDR3 region has the DNA TGTGCCAGCAGCTTGGGACCAGGGGGCGTCTGGGAGCAGTACGTC. This sequence encodes CASSLGPGGVWEQYV.

The chain uses TRBV6-5 and TRBJ1-5; possible D gene TRBD1, 5 bases. The CDR3 has 15 amino acids. V was clipped by 10 bases and J by 1 base, with 17 bases between them. The germline V gene encodes CDR1 MNHEY and CDR2 SVGAGI. The CDR3, as DNA: TGTGCCACAAAAAATGGTGGACAAAGCAATCAGCCCCAGCATTTT. This gives the protein CATKNGGQSNQPQHF.

The CDR3 protein is CSVEASGRGKTQYF. In nucleotides, the CDR3 is TGCAGCGTTGAAGCTAGCGGGAGGGGCAAGACCCAGTACTTC. This sequence joins TRBV29-1 and TRBJ2-5, with TRBD2 matching 12 bases. J was trimmed by 6 bases and V by 1 base; bases with no gene match: 3. Germline assignment: CDR1 SQVTM and CDR2 ANQGSEA. This CDR3 contains 14 residues.

The chain carries TRBV25-1 and TRBJ1-2; D unclear. Trimming left V 5 bases short and J 6 bases short, with 19 bases between. Germline loops: CDR1 MGHDK, CDR2 SYGVNS. The CDR3 length is 15 residues. The CDR3 protein is CASSPLPENRDGYTF. The DNA of the CDR3 is TGTGCCAGCAGTCCCCTTCCCGAAAATCGGGATGGCTACACCTTC.

The sample holds a few counts of this clone. This chain joins TRBV6-5 and TRBJ1-4; 9 positions match TRBD1. CDR1 and CDR2 (germline): MNHEY, SVGAGI. This CDR3 is 14 amino acids long. Trimming cost V 4 bases and J 8 bases; bases outside gene matches: 5. The DNA for the CDR3 is TGTGCCAGCAGTTCCGACAGGGGGAGAGAAAAACTGTTTTTT. Amino acids: CASSSDRGREKLFF.

This clone was observed a handful of times. The chain has TRBV6-6 and TRBJ1-2, with D possibly TRBD1 on 6 matching bases. Germline assignment: CDR1 MNHNY and CDR2 SVGAGI (reference sequence). V lost 6 bases, J lost 3 bases, and 17 bases lay in between. CDR3 length equals 15 residues. CDR3 sequence reads: CASRRTGKNDYGYTF. CDR3 DNA: TGTGCCAGCAGAAGAACAGGGAAGAACGACTATGGCTACACCTTC.

V usage is TRBV28 and J usage is TRBJ1-4; TRBD1 matches 7 bases. Germline V gene lookup returns CDR1 MDHEN and CDR2 SYDVKM. This CDR3 is built from 13 residues. V lost 3 bases, J lost 10 bases, and 5 bases stayed unmatched. This chain's CDR3 is CASSFVQGRKLFF. Written as DNA, the CDR3 is TGTGCCAGCAGTTTTGTACAGGGGAGAAAACTGTTTTTT.

J is TRBJ1-2 and V is TRBV7-2; 8 nucleotides line up with TRBD1. Losses at the gene ends were 5 bases for V and 8 bases for J; bases not matched to a gene: 7. This CDR3 is 13 amino acids long. The germline V gene has CDR1 SGHTA and CDR2 FQGNSA. CDR3 DNA: TGTGCCAGCAGCACCCGACAGGGGAGCGGCTACACCTTC. Amino acids: CASSTRQGSGYTF.

There are a few counts of this clone. This chain joins TRBV7-8 and TRBJ2-5; possible D gene TRBD2, 6 bases. Trimming pared 1 base from V and 4 bases from J, leaving 16 bases between. Looked up from germline, CDR1 is SGHVS and CDR2 is FQNEAQ. The CDR3 runs to 16 residues. The CDR3 sequence is CASSLDPGGWRETQYF. The CDR3 nucleotides read TGTGCCAGCAGCTTAGACCCAGGAGGGTGGAGAGAGACCCAGTACTTC.

This rearrangement joins TRBV10-1 to TRBJ2-5; 10 positions match TRBD2. Per germline, CDR1 WNHNN and CDR2 SYGVQD (reference sequence). The CDR3 contains 15 residues. Germline trimming cut 0 bases from V and 6 bases from J; bases unmatched to any gene: 4. The CDR3 region is CASSESSGRFQTQYF. CDR3 sequence (DNA): TGCGCCAGCAGTGAGTCTAGCGGGAGGTTCCAGACCCAGTACTTC.

The rearrangement joins TRBV27 to TRBJ2-5; D is possibly TRBD1 (6 bases). V lost 2 bases to trimming and J lost 5 bases, with 12 bases between them. From germline, CDR1 is MNHEY and CDR2 SMNVEV (reference sequence). This CDR3 contains 14 residues. The CDR3 region is CASSLTDGGETQYF. CDR3 in DNA: TGTGCCAGCAGTTTAACGGATGGGGGCGAGACCCAGTACTTC.

This clone was detected only once. The V call is TRBV5-6, the J call TRBJ1-2, with a possible D match to TRBD1 (5 bases). From germline, CDR1 is SGHDT and CDR2 YYEEEE. This CDR3 has 12 residues. V lost 5 bases and J 7 bases, leaving 12 bases between the germline ends. The CDR3 sequence: CASSFGTCGYTF. In nucleotides, the CDR3 is TGTGCCAGCAGTTTCGGGACTTGTGGCTACACCTTC.

The chain links TRBV18 to TRBJ1-5; 10 bases map to TRBD1. This CDR3 is 14 amino acids long. The germline CDR1 and CDR2 sequences are KGHSH and LQKENI. V lost 6 bases to trimming and J lost 5 bases; unmatched junction nucleotides: 4. CDR3 sequence reads: CASSPGQGYQPQHF. The CDR3 nucleotides read TGTGCCAGCTCGCCGGGACAGGGGTATCAGCCCCAGCATTTT.

V is TRBV15 and J is TRBJ2-1; 7 bases are shared with TRBD2. The germline V gene has CDR1 LNHNV and CDR2 YYDKDF (reference sequence). V shed 2 bases and J 2 bases; nucleotides not matched to a gene: 6. This CDR3 contains 16 residues. The DNA of the CDR3 is TGTGCCACCAGCAGAACCAGCGGGGCCCCCTACAATGAGCAGTTCTTC. Translated: CATSRTSGAPYNEQFF.

This clone was found once. This chain links TRBV27 with TRBJ2-7, with TRBD1 as a possible D gene (5 bases). Trimming removed 0 bases at V and 0 bases at J, with 9 bases between. Per germline, CDR1 MNHEY and CDR2 SMNVEV (reference sequence). The CDR3 sequence is 15 residues long. The CDR3 protein is CASSLSETVSYEQYF. As DNA, the CDR3 is TGTGCCAGCAGTTTATCGGAGACAGTCTCCTACGAGCAGTACTTC.

The V call is TRBV25-1, the J call TRBJ2-7; TRBD1 aligns across 8 bases. The CDR3 has 14 residues. CDR1 is MGHDK, CDR2 SYGVNS, per germline. V was pared by 2 bases and J by 4 bases, with 4 bases of the junction left unmatched. The CDR3 nucleotides are TGTGCCAGCAGTGAACCAGGGGGCAGGTACGAGCAGTACTTC. Translation: CASSEPGGRYEQYF.